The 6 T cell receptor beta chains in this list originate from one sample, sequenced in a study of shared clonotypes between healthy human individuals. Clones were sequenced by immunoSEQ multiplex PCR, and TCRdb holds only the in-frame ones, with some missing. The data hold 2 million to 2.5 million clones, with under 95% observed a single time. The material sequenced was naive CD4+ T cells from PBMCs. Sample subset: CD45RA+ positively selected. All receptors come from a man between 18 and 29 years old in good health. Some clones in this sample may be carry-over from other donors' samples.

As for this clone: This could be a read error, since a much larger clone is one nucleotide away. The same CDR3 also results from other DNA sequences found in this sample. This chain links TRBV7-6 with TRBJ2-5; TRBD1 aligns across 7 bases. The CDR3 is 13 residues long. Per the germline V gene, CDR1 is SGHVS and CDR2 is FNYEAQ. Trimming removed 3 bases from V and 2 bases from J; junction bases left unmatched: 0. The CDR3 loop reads CASSLGQQETQYF. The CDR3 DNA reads TGTGCCAGCAGCTTGGGACAGCAAGAGACCCAGTACTTC.

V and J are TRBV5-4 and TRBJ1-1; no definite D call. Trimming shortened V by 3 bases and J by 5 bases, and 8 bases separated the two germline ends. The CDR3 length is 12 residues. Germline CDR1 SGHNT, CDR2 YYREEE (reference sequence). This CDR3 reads CASSSIRTEAFF. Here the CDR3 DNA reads TGTGCCAGCAGCTCGATTAGAACTGAAGCTTTCTTT.

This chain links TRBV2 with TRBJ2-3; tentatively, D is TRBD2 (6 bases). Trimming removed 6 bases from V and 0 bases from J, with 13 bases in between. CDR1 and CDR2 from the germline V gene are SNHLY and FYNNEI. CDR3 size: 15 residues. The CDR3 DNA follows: TGTGCCAGCAGGAGGTGGGGACTTAGCACAGATACGCAGTATTTT. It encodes CASRRWGLSTDTQYF.

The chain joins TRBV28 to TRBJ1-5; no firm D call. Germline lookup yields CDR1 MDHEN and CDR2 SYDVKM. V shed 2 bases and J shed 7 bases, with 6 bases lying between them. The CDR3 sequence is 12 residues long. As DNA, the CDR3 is TGTGCCAGCAGTTTAAGAGAGCAGCCCCAGCATTTT. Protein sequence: CASSLREQPQHF.

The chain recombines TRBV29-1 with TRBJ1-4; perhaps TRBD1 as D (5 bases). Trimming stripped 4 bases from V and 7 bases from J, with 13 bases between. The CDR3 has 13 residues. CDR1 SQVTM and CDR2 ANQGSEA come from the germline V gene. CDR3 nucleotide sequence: TGCAGCGTTGGGTTCAGGGCGGGTGAAAAACTGTTTTTT. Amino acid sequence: CSVGFRAGEKLFF.

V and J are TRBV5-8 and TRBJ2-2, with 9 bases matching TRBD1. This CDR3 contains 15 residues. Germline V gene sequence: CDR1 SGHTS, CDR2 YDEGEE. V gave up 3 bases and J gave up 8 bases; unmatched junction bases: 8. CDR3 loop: CASSSGDRERGELFF. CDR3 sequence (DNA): TGTGCCAGCAGCTCGGGGGACAGGGAAAGAGGGGAGCTGTTTTTT. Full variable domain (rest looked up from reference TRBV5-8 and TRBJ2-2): EAGVTQSPTHLIKTRGQQATLRCSPISGHTSVYWYQQALGLGLQFLLWYDEGEERNRGNFPPRFSGRQFPNYSSELNVNALELEDSALYLCASSSGDRERGELFFGEGSRLTVL.